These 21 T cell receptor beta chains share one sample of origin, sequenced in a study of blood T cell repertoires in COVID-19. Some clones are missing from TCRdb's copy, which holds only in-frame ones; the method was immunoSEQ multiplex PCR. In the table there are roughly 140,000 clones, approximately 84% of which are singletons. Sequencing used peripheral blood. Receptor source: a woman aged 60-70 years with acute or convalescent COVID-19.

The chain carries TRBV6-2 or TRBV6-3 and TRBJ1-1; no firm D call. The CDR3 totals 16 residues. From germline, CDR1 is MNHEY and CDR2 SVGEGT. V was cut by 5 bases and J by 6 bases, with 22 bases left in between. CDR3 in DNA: TGTGCCAGCAGTCCCCTGCCCGTCAGTATGAGGGCTGAAGCTTTCTTT. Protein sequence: CASSPLPVSMRAEAFF.

The CDR3 DNA sequence: TGCAGTGCTAGTCGGCTAGCGGACAGGGCAGATACGCAGTATTTT. This sequence encodes CSASRLADRADTQYF. The genes are TRBV20-1 and TRBJ2-3, with D tentatively TRBD1 (8 bases). Deletions cut 3 bases from V and 4 bases from J, with 17 bases between. From germline, CDR1 is DFQATT and CDR2 SNEGSKA (reference sequence). This CDR3 has 15 residues.

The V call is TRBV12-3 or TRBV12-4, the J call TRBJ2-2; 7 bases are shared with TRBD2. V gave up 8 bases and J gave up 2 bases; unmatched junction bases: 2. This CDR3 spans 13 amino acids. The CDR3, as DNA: TGTGCCAGCGGACTAGGAAACACCGGGGAGCTGTTTTTT. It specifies CASGLGNTGELFF.

This CDR3 is CASSRGLGLEQFF. The DNA for the CDR3 is TGTGCCAGCAGCCGGGGACTAGGGCTTGAGCAGTTCTTC. V is TRBV3-1 (or the pseudogene TRBV3-2) and J is TRBJ2-1; 8 nucleotides match TRBD2. Losses at the gene ends were 4 bases for V and 9 bases for J; bases not matched to a gene: 5. CDR3 length equals 13 residues. Germline lookup yields CDR1 LGHDT and CDR2 YNNKEL (reference sequence).

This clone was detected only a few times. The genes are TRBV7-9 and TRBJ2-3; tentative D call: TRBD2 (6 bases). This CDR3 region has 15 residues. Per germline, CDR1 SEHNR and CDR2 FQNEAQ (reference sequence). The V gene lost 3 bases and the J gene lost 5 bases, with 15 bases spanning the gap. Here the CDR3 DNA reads TGTGCCAGCAGCTTTTCCGGGAGATTGGGAGATACGCAGTATTTT. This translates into CASSFSGRLGDTQYF.

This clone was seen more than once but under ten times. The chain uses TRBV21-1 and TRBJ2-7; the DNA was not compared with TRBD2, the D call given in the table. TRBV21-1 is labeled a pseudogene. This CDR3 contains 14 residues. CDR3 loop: CASSKKRVPHEQYF. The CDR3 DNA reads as TGTGCCAGCAGCAAAAAACGAGTTCCCCACGAGCAGTACTTC.

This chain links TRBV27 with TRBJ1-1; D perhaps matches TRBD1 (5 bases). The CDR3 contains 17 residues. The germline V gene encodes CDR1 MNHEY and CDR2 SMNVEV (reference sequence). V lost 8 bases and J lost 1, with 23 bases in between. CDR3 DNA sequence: TGTGCCAGCGGACCGCGGGACCTAGCCACACCGAACACTGAAGCTTTCTTT. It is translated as CASGPRDLATPNTEAFF.

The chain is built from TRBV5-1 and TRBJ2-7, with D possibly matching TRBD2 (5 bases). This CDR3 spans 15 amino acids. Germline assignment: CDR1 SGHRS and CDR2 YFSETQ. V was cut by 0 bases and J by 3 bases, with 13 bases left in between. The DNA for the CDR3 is TGCGCCAGCAGCTTGGAACGGGGAATGGACTACGAGCAGTACTTC. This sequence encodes CASSLERGMDYEQYF.

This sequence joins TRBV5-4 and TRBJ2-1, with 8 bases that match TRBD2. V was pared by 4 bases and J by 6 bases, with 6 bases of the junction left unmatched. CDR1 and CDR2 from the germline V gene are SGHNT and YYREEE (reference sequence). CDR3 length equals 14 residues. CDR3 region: CASSTRRGGNEQFF. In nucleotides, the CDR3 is TGTGCCAGCAGCACCAGACGGGGGGGCAATGAGCAGTTCTTC. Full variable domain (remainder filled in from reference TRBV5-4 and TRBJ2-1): ETGVTQSPTHLIKTRGQQVTLRCSSQSGHNTVSWYQQALGQGPQFIFQYYREEENGRGNFPPRFSGLQFPNYSSELNVNALELDDSALYLCASSTRRGGNEQFFGPGTRLTVL.

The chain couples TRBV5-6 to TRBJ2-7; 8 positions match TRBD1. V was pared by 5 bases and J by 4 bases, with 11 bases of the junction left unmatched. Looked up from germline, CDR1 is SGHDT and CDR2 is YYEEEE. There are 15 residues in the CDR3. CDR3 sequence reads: CASSPRNRGRYEQYF. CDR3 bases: TGTGCCAGCAGTCCACGTAACAGGGGGAGGTACGAGCAGTACTTC.

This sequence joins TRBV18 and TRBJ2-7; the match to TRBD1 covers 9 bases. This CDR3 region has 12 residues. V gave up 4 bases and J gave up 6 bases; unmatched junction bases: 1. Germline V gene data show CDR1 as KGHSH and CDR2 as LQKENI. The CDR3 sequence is CASSQGQGEQYF. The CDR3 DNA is TGTGCCAGCTCACAGGGACAGGGCGAGCAGTACTTC.

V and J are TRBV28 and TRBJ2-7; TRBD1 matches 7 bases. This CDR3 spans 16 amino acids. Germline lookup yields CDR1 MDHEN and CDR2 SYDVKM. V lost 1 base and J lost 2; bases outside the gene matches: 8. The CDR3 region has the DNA TGTGCCAGCAGTTTATTGATGGCAGGGGGACCCTACGAGCAGTACTTC. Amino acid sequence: CASSLLMAGGPYEQYF.

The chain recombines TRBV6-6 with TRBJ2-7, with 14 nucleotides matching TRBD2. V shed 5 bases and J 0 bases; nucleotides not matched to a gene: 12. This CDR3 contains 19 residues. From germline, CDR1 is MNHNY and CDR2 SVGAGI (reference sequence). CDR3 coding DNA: TGTGCCAGCAGTCTAACGGGACTAGCGGGAGAATCCTCCTCCTACGAGCAGTACTTC. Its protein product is CASSLTGLAGESSSYEQYF.

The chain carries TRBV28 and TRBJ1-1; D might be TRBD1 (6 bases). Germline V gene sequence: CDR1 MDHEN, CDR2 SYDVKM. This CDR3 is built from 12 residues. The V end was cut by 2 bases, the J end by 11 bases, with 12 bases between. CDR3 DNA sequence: TGTGCCAGCAGTTTAGAGGGGCAGGGGGCTTTCTTT. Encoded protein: CASSLEGQGAFF. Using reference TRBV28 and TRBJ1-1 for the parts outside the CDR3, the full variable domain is DVKVTQSSRYLVKRTGEKVFLECVQDMDHENMFWYRQDPGLGLRLIYFSYDVKMKEKGDIPEGYSVSREKKERFSLILESASTNQTSMYLCASSLEGQGAFFGQGTRLTVV.

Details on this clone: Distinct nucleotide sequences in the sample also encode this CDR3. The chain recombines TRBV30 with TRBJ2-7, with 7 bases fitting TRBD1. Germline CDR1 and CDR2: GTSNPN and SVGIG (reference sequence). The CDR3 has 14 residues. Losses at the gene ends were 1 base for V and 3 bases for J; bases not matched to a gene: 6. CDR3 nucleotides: TGTGCCTGGAGTGGAGGGGGCTTAATCTACGAGCAGTACTTC. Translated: CAWSGGGLIYEQYF.

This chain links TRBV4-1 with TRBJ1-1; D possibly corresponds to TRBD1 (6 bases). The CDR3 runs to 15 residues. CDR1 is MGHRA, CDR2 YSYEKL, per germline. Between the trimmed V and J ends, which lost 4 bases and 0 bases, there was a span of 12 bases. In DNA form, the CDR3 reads TGCGCCAGCAGCCCCCGGACAGAGGTGAACACTGAAGCTTTCTTT. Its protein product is CASSPRTEVNTEAFF.

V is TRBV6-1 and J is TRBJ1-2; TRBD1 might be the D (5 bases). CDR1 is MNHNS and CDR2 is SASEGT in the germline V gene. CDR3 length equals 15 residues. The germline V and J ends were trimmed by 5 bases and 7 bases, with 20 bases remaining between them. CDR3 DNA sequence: TGTGCCAGCAGTCCCCCCCGGCGCGCCGGGGGTGGCTACACCTTC. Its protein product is CASSPPRRAGGGYTF.

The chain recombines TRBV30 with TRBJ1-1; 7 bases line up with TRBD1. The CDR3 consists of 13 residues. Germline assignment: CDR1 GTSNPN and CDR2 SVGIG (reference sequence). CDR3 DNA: TGTGCGGCCCGACAGGGTATGGACACTGAAGCTTTCTTT. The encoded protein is CAARQGMDTEAFF.

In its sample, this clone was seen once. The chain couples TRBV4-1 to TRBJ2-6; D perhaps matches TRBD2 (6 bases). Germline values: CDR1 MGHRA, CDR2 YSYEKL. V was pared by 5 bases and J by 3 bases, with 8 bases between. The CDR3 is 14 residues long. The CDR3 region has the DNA TGCGCCAGCAGCGGAGGGTTTGGGGCCAACGTCCTGACTTTC. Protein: CASSGGFGANVLTF.

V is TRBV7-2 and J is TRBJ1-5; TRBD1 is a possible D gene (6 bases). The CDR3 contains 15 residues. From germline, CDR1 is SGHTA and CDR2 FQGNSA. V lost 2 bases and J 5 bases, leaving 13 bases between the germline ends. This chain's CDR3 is CASSLMDRGDQPQHF. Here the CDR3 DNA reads TGTGCCAGCAGCTTAATGGACAGAGGGGATCAGCCCCAGCATTTT.

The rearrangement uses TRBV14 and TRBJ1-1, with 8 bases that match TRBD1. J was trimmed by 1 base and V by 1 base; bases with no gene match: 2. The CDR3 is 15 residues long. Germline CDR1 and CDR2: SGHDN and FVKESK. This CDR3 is CASSQVGQGNTEAFF. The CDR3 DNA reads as TGTGCCAGCAGCCAAGTCGGACAGGGGAACACTGAAGCTTTCTTT.